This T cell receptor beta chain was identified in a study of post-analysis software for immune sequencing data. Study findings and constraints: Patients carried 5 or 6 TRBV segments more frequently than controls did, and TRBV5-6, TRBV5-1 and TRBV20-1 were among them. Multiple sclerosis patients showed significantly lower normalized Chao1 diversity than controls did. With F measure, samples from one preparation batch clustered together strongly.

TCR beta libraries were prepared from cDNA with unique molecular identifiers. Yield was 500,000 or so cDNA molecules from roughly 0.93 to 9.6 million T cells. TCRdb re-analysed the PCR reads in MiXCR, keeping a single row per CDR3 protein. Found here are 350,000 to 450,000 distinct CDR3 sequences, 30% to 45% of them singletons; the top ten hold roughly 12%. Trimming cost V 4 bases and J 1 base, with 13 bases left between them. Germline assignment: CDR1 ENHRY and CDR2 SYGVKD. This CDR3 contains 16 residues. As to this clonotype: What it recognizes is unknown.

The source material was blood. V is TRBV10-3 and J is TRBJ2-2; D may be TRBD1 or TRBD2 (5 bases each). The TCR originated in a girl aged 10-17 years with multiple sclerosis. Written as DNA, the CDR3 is TGTGCCATCAGTGGGTCAGCAGGGAGGAACACCGGGGAGCTGTTTTTT. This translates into CAISGSAGRNTGELFF.